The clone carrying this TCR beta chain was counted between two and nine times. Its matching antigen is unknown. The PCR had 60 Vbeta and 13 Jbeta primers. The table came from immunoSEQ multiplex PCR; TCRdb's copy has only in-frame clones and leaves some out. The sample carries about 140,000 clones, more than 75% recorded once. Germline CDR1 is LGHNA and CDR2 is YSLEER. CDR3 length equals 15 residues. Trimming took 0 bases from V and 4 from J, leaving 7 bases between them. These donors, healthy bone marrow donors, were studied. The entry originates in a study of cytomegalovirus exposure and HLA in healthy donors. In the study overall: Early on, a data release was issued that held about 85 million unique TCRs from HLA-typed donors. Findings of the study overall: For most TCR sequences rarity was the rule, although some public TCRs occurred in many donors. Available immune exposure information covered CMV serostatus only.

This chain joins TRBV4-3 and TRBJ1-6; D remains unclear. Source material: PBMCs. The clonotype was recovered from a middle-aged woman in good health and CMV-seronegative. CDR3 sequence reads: CASSQDSGYNSPLHF. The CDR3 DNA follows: TGCGCCAGCAGCCAAGATTCCGGTTATAATTCACCCCTCCACTTT.